Following are 18 T cell receptor beta chains from one sample sequenced in a study of cytomegalovirus exposure and HLA in healthy donors. It was with 60 Vbeta and 13 Jbeta primers that the PCR ran. The assay was immunoSEQ multiplex PCR, and TCRdb's table has in-frame clones only and misses some. The data hold around 130,000 clones, with about 80% observed a single time. Sequencing input: PBMCs. The receptor set was obtained from a girl aged 2-10 years in good health and CMV-seronegative.

This chain joins TRBV4-3 and TRBJ2-3, with D perhaps matching TRBD2 (5 bases). The ends were cut back, 3 bases at V and 4 bases at J, with 14 bases in the middle. CDR1 and CDR2 from the germline V gene are LGHNA and YSLEER. CDR3 length: 15 residues. The CDR3 loop is CASSQDGGRADTQYF. CDR3 DNA sequence: TGCGCCAGCAGCCAGGACGGCGGGCGGGCAGATACGCAGTATTTT.

The chain uses TRBV2 and TRBJ1-1; the D gene is possibly TRBD1 (5 bases). The germline gives CDR1 SNHLY, CDR2 FYNNEI. The CDR3 runs to 13 residues. The ends were cut back, 4 bases at V and 8 bases at J, with 14 bases in the middle. This chain's CDR3 is CASSVGDSLEAFF. The CDR3 DNA is TGTGCCAGCAGTGTAGGAGACAGCTTGGAAGCTTTCTTT.

V and J are TRBV30 and TRBJ2-7; possibly TRBD2 for D (7 bases). CDR1 and CDR2 (germline): GTSNPN, SVGIG (reference sequence). V was clipped by 5 bases and J by 2 bases, with 16 bases between them. The CDR3 has 14 residues. The CDR3: CAWGGGPITYEQYF. The CDR3 region has the DNA TGTGCCTGGGGCGGGGGCCCAATCACCTACGAGCAGTACTTC.

The genes are TRBV19 and TRBJ1-5, with D unclear. The ends were cut back, 6 bases at V and 6 bases at J, with 9 bases in the middle. CDR3 length: 12 residues. Germline V gene lookup returns CDR1 LNHDA and CDR2 SQIVND (reference sequence). The DNA of the CDR3 is TGTGCCAGTAGGCCAGGATCTCAGCCCCAGCATTTT. It is translated as CASRPGSQPQHF. The whole variable domain, filled in from reference TRBV19 and TRBJ1-5, reads DGGITQSPKYLFRKEGQNVTLSCEQNLNHDAMYWYRQDPGQGLRLIYYSQIVNDFQKGDIAEGYSVSREKKESFPLTVTSAQKNPTAFYLCASRPGSQPQHFGDGTRLSIL.

This clone was found a few times. The V call is TRBV6-6, the J call TRBJ1-5, with a weak D call TRBD1 (6 bases). Germline values: CDR1 MNHNY, CDR2 SVGAGI (reference sequence). V lost 6 bases, J lost 0 bases, and 15 bases lay in between. The CDR3 is 16 residues long. CDR3 in DNA: TGTGCCAGCAGGGTCTCAGGGGTCTATAGCAATCAGCCCCAGCATTTT. This encodes CASRVSGVYSNQPQHF.

V and J are TRBV6-5 and TRBJ2-7; D might be TRBD2 (5 bases). V lost 0 bases to trimming and J lost 3 bases, with 12 bases between them. CDR3 length: 15 amino acids. CDR1 MNHEY and CDR2 SVGAGI come from the germline V gene. CDR3 in DNA: TGTGCCAGCAGTTACTCGGTCGCTAGCAGCTACGAGCAGTACTTC. Its protein product is CASSYSVASSYEQYF.

The chain recombines TRBV27 with TRBJ2-2; TRBD1 agrees at 7 bases. The CDR3 is 15 residues long. Unmatched junction bases numbered 5, after V lost 3 bases and J lost 4 bases. The germline V gene encodes CDR1 MNHEY and CDR2 SMNVEV (reference sequence). CDR3: CASSFRQGLTGELFF. The CDR3 DNA sequence: TGTGCCAGCAGTTTCCGACAGGGCCTCACCGGGGAGCTGTTTTTT.

V gene TRBV4-3 combines with J gene TRBJ2-1; 7 bases align to TRBD1. The CDR3 is 15 residues long. V was pared by 11 bases and J by 2 bases, with 12 bases of the junction left unmatched. The germline CDR1 and CDR2 sequences are LGHNA and YSLEER. CDR3 residues: CASKPGTAAYNEQFF. The CDR3 DNA follows: TGCGCCTCAAAACCCGGGACAGCAGCCTACAATGAGCAGTTCTTC.

This clone was picked up one time. The chain links TRBV7-2 to TRBJ1-1, with D possibly being TRBD1 (6 bases). Germline values: CDR1 SGHTA, CDR2 FQGNSA. The CDR3 extends over 12 amino acids. V lost 6 bases and J lost 5, with 10 bases in between. CDR3 nucleotides: TGTGCCAGCAGGGCTCAGGGGACTGAAGCTTTCTTT. It specifies CASRAQGTEAFF. Full variable domain (missing parts from reference TRBV7-2 and TRBJ1-1): GAGVSQSPSNKVTEKGKDVELRCDPISGHTALYWYRQSLGQGLEFLIYFQGNSAPDKSGLPSDRFSAERTGGSVSTLTIQRTQQEDSAVYLCASRAQGTEAFFGQGTRLTVV.

V gene TRBV7-2 combines with J gene TRBJ2-7; D possibly corresponds to TRBD1 (6 bases). Between the trimmed V and J ends, which lost 2 bases and 5 bases, there was a span of 10 bases. This CDR3 spans 13 amino acids. Germline V gene data show CDR1 as SGHTA and CDR2 as FQGNSA. Written as DNA, the CDR3 is TGTGCCAGCAGCTTAAGGACAGTGAACGAGCAGTACTTC. The encoded protein is CASSLRTVNEQYF.

This sequence joins TRBV21-1 and TRBJ1-6; TRBD1 reflects the table's D call only, with no check against the DNA. TRBV21-1 is reported as a pseudogene. The CDR3 has 13 amino acids. The CDR3 spells CASDGQDNSPLHF. The CDR3 DNA is TGTGCCAGCGACGGACAGGATAATTCACCCCTCCACTTT.

The chain carries TRBV13 and TRBJ2-2; 7 bases are a match to TRBD2. Trimming removed 8 bases from V and 6 bases from J; junction bases left unmatched: 15. Germline V lookup: CDR1 PRHDT, CDR2 FYEKMQ (reference sequence). CDR3 length equals 16 residues. CDR3 DNA sequence: TGTGCCAGCCGAGAGGGGACTCGGGGAGGGGCCGGGGAGCTGTTTTTT. It encodes CASREGTRGGAGELFF.

The chain recombines TRBV6-1 with TRBJ2-5; D is ambiguous. CDR1 and CDR2 (germline): MNHNS, SASEGT. CDR3 length equals 13 residues. V was pared by 5 bases and J by 5 bases, with 12 bases between. The CDR3, as DNA: TGTGCCAGCAGTATGAGAGTGAGGGAGACCCAGTACTTC. Amino acid sequence: CASSMRVRETQYF.

J is TRBJ1-6 and V is TRBV10-3; 10 positions agree with TRBD1. Germline lookup yields CDR1 ENHRY and CDR2 SYGVKD. The CDR3 contains 14 residues. The V gene end was trimmed by 6 bases and the J gene end by 7 bases; junction bases not matched to a gene: 3. CDR3 protein: CAIRSGQGNSPLHF. The CDR3 DNA reads TGTGCCATCAGATCGGGACAGGGGAATTCACCCCTCCACTTT.

This clone was detected once. The chain employs TRBV25-1 and TRBJ1-4; D is undetermined. Trimming removed 4 bases from V and 2 bases from J, with 17 bases in between. Germline lookup yields CDR1 MGHDK and CDR2 SYGVNS. The CDR3 runs 17 residues. The chain's CDR3 is CASSAHSTASTNEKLFF. CDR3 bases: TGTGCCAGCAGTGCCCACAGCACCGCCTCGACTAATGAAAAACTGTTTTTT.

This clone has more than one count but fewer than ten. One junction end does not reproduce the germline sequence, and a read error may be involved. The chain is built from TRBV6-1 and TRBJ1-3, with D unclear. CDR3 length: 11 residues. In germline, CDR1 is MNHNS, CDR2 SASEGT. The CDR3 DNA sequence: TGTGCCAGCAGGGCCCCCCAGGCTCTGGATTTT. Its protein is CASRAPQALDF.

The sample holds a few counts of this clone. V usage is TRBV10-3 and J usage is TRBJ2-7; 8 nucleotides align to TRBD2. The CDR3 length is 13 residues. Germline CDR1 ENHRY, CDR2 SYGVKD. V shed 7 bases, J shed 2 bases, and the junction held 4 bases outside the gene matches. The CDR3, as DNA: TGTGCCATCAACGAAGCGGGAGCCTACGAGCAGTACTTC. This translates into CAINEAGAYEQYF.

The chain has TRBV6-4 and TRBJ2-1; 8 bases are shared with TRBD2. CDR3 length: 16 amino acids. Trimming at V came to 3 bases and at J to 4 bases, leaving 8 bases not matched to a gene. In germline, CDR1 is MRHNA, CDR2 SNTAGT. This CDR3 is CASSEKAGAGYNEQFF. The CDR3 coding sequence is TGTGCCAGCAGTGAAAAAGCGGGGGCTGGATACAATGAGCAGTTCTTC.